This is a list of T cell receptor beta chains from one sample in a study of T cell clusters in autoimmune cytopenias. TCRdb reprocessed the multiplex PCR reads and keeps a single row for each CDR3 protein, giving no DNA. The listing records 7,000 or so distinct CDR3 sequences. The sample consisted of peripheral blood. The receptors shown here come from a human donor with an autoimmune cytopenia or autoimmune hepatitis (not recorded which). The CDR3 runs from the conserved cysteine through the conserved F or W. Size is stated for part of the rows, as once, few or many counts, or as a class when the clone is expanded.

j_call	clone_size	v_call	cdr3_aa
TRBJ2-3	NA	TRBV12-3/TRBV12-4	CASSYNRRGGNTQYF
TRBJ1-5	NA	TRBV30	CAWGGGNQPQHF
TRBJ1-5	NA	TRBV12-3/TRBV12-4	CASSLQGRQPQHF
TRBJ1-2	NA	TRBV5-5	CASSSDLDYGYTF
TRBJ2-1	NA	TRBV6-5	CATTRDRSLDEQFF
TRBJ2-3	NA	TRBV6-5	CASSDTDTQYF
TRBJ2-7	NA	TRBV20-1	CSATSGSHSYEQYF
TRBJ2-7	medium-sized	TRBV7-6	CASSLSPHNPHEQYF
TRBJ2-2	NA	TRBV5-4	CASSLEGGTPTYTGELFF
TRBJ1-2	NA	TRBV12-3/TRBV12-4	CASRQTGMEGYTF
TRBJ2-1	NA	TRBV6-1	CASTKGQRWSNEQFF
TRBJ2-3	medium-sized	TRBV29-1	CSVEGTSSDTQYF
TRBJ1-2	medium-sized	TRBV19	CASSISSGTNYGYTF
TRBJ1-2	medium-sized	TRBV19	CASNPTGSNYGYTF
TRBJ2-7	NA	TRBV11-1	CASSSAGALYEQYF
TRBJ2-7	NA	TRBV21-1	CASSLKRVTSYEQYF
TRBJ1-5	NA	TRBV18	CASSLEDQPQHF
TRBJ1-1	NA	TRBV30	CAWSVRGRGMNTEAFF
TRBJ2-2	medium-sized	TRBV6-5	CASSRETDTGELFF
TRBJ2-7	medium-sized	TRBV29-1	CSGGTGRSYEQYF
TRBJ1-1	medium-sized	TRBV19	CASSIQGRMNTEAFF
TRBJ1-5	NA	TRBV30	CASRQGSQPQHF